The 26 T cell receptor beta chains below all came from one sample that was sequenced in a study of blood T cell repertoires in COVID-19. The method was immunoSEQ multiplex PCR; TCRdb's version includes in-frame clones alone and lacks a portion of them. In the table there are around 80,000 clones, around 89% of which are singletons. The sequencing input was peripheral blood. These TCRs come from a man aged 55 to 69 with acute or convalescent COVID-19.

This sequence joins TRBV29-1 and TRBJ1-1; TRBD1 agrees at 8 bases. Germline CDR1 is SQVTM and CDR2 is ANQGSEA. V trimming: 7 bases; J trimming: 1 base; junction bases outside the gene matches: 5. The CDR3 consists of 13 residues. The CDR3 bases are TGCAGCGCCGACAGGGGCGCGAACACTGAAGCTTTCTTT. Residues: CSADRGANTEAFF.

This clone was seen a few times. This rearrangement joins TRBV30 to TRBJ2-7; D perhaps matches TRBD2 (6 bases). V lost 2 bases, J lost 7 bases, and 15 bases lay in between. This CDR3 is built from 13 residues. Germline CDR1 GTSNPN, CDR2 SVGIG (reference sequence). DNA of the CDR3: TGTGCCTGGAGTCGACCCGGCGGGAAAGAGCAGTACTTC. It yields the protein CAWSRPGGKEQYF.

This clone was seen only once. This chain connects TRBV9 to TRBJ2-1; 9 bases match TRBD2. Germline trimming cut 3 bases from V and 8 bases from J; bases unmatched to any gene: 12. Germline V CDR1 and CDR2: SGDLS, YYNGEE. The CDR3 is made up of 16 amino acids. CDR3 loop: CASSALAGVFPYEQFF. The CDR3 region has the DNA TGTGCCAGCAGCGCCTTAGCGGGAGTATTTCCCTATGAGCAGTTCTTC.

The V gene is TRBV3-1 (or the pseudogene TRBV3-2), the J gene TRBJ2-3; TRBD1 matches 7 bases. With 4 bases clipped from V and 6 bases from J, the junction kept 10 bases outside the gene matches. Germline values: CDR1 LGHDT, CDR2 YNNKEL (reference sequence). The CDR3 sequence is 15 residues long. The CDR3 loop reads CASSPGRGGGDTQYF. CDR3 DNA: TGTGCCAGCAGCCCAGGGCGAGGGGGCGGTGATACGCAGTATTTT.

The chain employs TRBV6-5 and TRBJ2-7; 7 bases match TRBD2. This CDR3 spans 14 amino acids. V gave up 7 bases and J gave up 3 bases; unmatched junction bases: 9. Germline V gives CDR1 MNHEY, CDR2 SVGAGI. This chain's CDR3 is CASTPSGLRYEQYF. For the CDR3, the DNA is TGTGCCAGCACTCCCTCGGGACTACGCTACGAGCAGTACTTC.

The chain couples TRBV7-9 to TRBJ2-7; 8 positions match TRBD2. The CDR3 sequence is 16 residues long. The germline V gene has CDR1 SEHNR and CDR2 FQNEAQ (reference sequence). Trimming removed 1 base from V and 3 bases from J; junction bases left unmatched: 8. The CDR3: CASSLVDAGGSYEQYF. CDR3 bases: TGTGCCAGCAGCTTAGTCGATGCGGGGGGTAGCTACGAGCAGTACTTC. Full variable domain (missing parts from reference TRBV7-9 and TRBJ2-7): DTGVSQNPRHKITKRGQNVTFRCDPISEHNRLYWYRQTLGQGPEFLTYFQNEAQLEKSRLLSDRFSAERPKGSFSTLEIQRTEQGDSAMYLCASSLVDAGGSYEQYFGPGTRLTVT.

V gene TRBV12-3 or TRBV12-4 combines with J gene TRBJ1-1; D may be TRBD1 (6 bases). The CDR3 is 13 amino acids. Trimming took 8 bases from V and 6 from J, leaving 16 bases between them. Written as DNA, the CDR3 is TGTGCCAGCCAAGGGGGGGCTGATGCTGAAGCTTTCTTT. Translated: CASQGGADAEAFF.

As DNA, the CDR3 is TGTGCCAGCAGCTCGGGACAGGGCGGCAATCAGCCCCAGCATTTT. This sequence encodes CASSSGQGGNQPQHF. The chain employs TRBV5-8 and TRBJ1-5; 9 bases line up with TRBD1. The CDR3 consists of 15 residues. In germline, CDR1 is SGHTS, CDR2 YDEGEE. V dropped 3 bases and J dropped 2; count of bases not matched to a gene: 3.

V is TRBV24-1 and J is TRBJ2-2; 8 positions match TRBD2. J lost 4 bases, V lost 3 bases, and 3 bases had no gene match. The CDR3 extends over 15 amino acids. In germline, CDR1 is KGHDR, CDR2 SFDVKD. CDR3 nucleotide sequence: TGTGCCACCAGTGATGGCGGGGGGCCCACCGGGGAGCTGTTTTTT. Translating gives CATSDGGGPTGELFF.

This chain joins TRBV5-4 and TRBJ1-1; the D gene is possibly TRBD1 (6 bases). CDR3 size: 14 residues. CDR1 and CDR2 from the germline V gene are SGHNT and YYREEE (reference sequence). Deletions cut 4 bases from V and 3 bases from J, with 13 bases between. CDR3 protein: CASSPGARDTEAFF. CDR3 nucleotide sequence: TGTGCCAGCAGCCCAGGGGCTCGGGACACTGAAGCTTTCTTT. Complete variable domain (other parts from reference TRBV5-4 and TRBJ1-1): ETGVTQSPTHLIKTRGQQVTLRCSSQSGHNTVSWYQQALGQGPQFIFQYYREEENGRGNFPPRFSGLQFPNYSSELNVNALELDDSALYLCASSPGARDTEAFFGQGTRLTVV.

This chain uses TRBV19 with TRBJ1-1; D gene unclear. The CDR3 contains 12 residues. V shed 1 base and J shed 11 bases, with 11 bases lying between them. Germline CDR1 and CDR2: LNHDA and SQIVND (reference sequence). CDR3 sequence (DNA): TGTGCCAGTAGTATAGGAGGGAGTTATGCTTTCTTT. It specifies CASSIGGSYAFF.

The genes are TRBV5-1 and TRBJ2-3, with D possibly TRBD2 on 6 matching bases. Germline CDR1 reads SGHRS; CDR2 reads YFSETQ. This CDR3 contains 16 residues. The V gene lost 4 bases and the J gene lost 4 bases, with 19 bases spanning the gap. CDR3 protein: CASSSNPTRGADTQYF. The CDR3 DNA reads TGCGCCAGCAGCAGCAACCCGACTAGGGGTGCAGATACGCAGTATTTT.

This clone showed up just once. The chain employs TRBV24-1 and TRBJ1-2; 12 nucleotides match TRBD1. V dropped 4 bases and J dropped 8; count of bases not matched to a gene: 10. The CDR3 spans 16 residues. Germline CDR1 and CDR2: KGHDR and SFDVKD. CDR3 DNA sequence: TGTGCCACCAGTGACTCCACGGGACAGGGGGCAGGCGGCTACACCTTC. It encodes CATSDSTGQGAGGYTF.

The gene calls are TRBV19 and TRBJ2-5; 16 positions match TRBD2. The J segment lost 4 bases and the V segment lost 7 bases, leaving 9 bases of the junction unmatched. Germline V gives CDR1 LNHDA, CDR2 SQIVND (reference sequence). CDR3 size: 17 residues. CDR3 nucleotide sequence: TGTGCCAGTACAGGCCAGGGGACTAGCGGGGGGGTAGAGACCCAGTACTTC. Its translation is CASTGQGTSGGVETQYF. The whole variable domain, filled in from reference TRBV19 and TRBJ2-5, reads DGGITQSPKYLFRKEGQNVTLSCEQNLNHDAMYWYRQDPGQGLRLIYYSQIVNDFQKGDIAEGYSVSREKKESFPLTVTSAQKNPTAFYLCASTGQGTSGGVETQYFGPGTRLLVL.

The gene calls are TRBV2 and TRBJ2-2, with D possibly TRBD2 on 6 matching bases. Germline V CDR1 and CDR2: SNHLY, FYNNEI. This CDR3 is built from 15 residues. Trimming pared 8 bases from V and 2 bases from J, leaving 15 bases between. DNA of the CDR3: TGTGCCAGCGCCTCGGAGGGCCTCAACACCGGGGAGCTGTTTTTT. Its translation: CASASEGLNTGELFF. The full variable domain, with the rest looked up from reference TRBV2 and TRBJ2-2, is EPEVTQTPSHQVTQMGQEVILRCVPISNHLYFYWYRQILGQKVEFLVSFYNNEISEKSEIFDDQFSVERPDGSNFTLKIRSTKLEDSAMYFCASASEGLNTGELFFGEGSRLTVL.

The chain employs TRBV3-1 (or the pseudogene TRBV3-2) and TRBJ1-2; D not resolved. The CDR3 length is 21 residues. Trimming removed 6 bases from V and 0 bases from J, with 32 bases in between. Germline V gene sequence: CDR1 LGHDT, CDR2 YNNKEL (reference sequence). The CDR3 here is CASRSSGPVPPLFLANYGYTF. Here the CDR3 DNA reads TGTGCCAGCAGGAGTAGCGGCCCGGTGCCCCCACTCTTCTTAGCTAACTATGGCTACACCTTC.

The chain couples TRBV14 to TRBJ2-3; TRBD2 matches 8 bases. Losses at the gene ends were 4 bases for V and 6 bases for J; bases not matched to a gene: 12. Germline CDR1 SGHDN, CDR2 FVKESK. CDR3 length: 16 amino acids. The CDR3 here is CASSPYKRESLDTQYF. The CDR3 nucleotides read TGTGCCAGCAGCCCCTATAAGCGGGAGTCTTTGGATACGCAGTATTTT.

The rearrangement links TRBV10-1 to TRBJ2-3; 7 positions match TRBD2. J gave up 3 bases and V 10 bases, and 13 bases lay outside the gene matches. The CDR3 is 15 residues long. Germline V lookup: CDR1 WNHNN, CDR2 SYGVQD (reference sequence). CDR3 loop: CATSRGLAETDTQYF. The CDR3 DNA is TGCGCCACCTCAAGGGGCCTAGCGGAGACAGATACGCAGTATTTT.

This chain connects TRBV2 to TRBJ2-2; D might be TRBD2 (6 bases). The CDR3 contains 16 residues. CDR1 is SNHLY and CDR2 is FYNNEI in the germline V gene. V was trimmed by 2 bases and J by 0 bases, leaving 10 bases between them. The CDR3 loop reads CASSERAGTNTGELFF. In DNA form, the CDR3 reads TGTGCCAGCAGTGAAAGAGCGGGTACGAACACCGGGGAGCTGTTTTTT.

This rearrangement joins TRBV19 to TRBJ1-2; 7 bases agree with TRBD1. The germline V gene has CDR1 LNHDA and CDR2 SQIVND (reference sequence). V was clipped by 2 bases and J by 4 bases; unmatched bases: 4. The CDR3 spans 14 residues. The CDR3 nucleotides are TGTGCCAGTAGTATATCCGACAGGGTCTATGGCTACACCTTC. It encodes CASSISDRVYGYTF.

This clone appeared once. The rearrangement uses TRBV6-5 and TRBJ2-3; the match to TRBD2 covers 10 bases. V was pared by 6 bases and J by 5 bases, with 8 bases of the junction left unmatched. The CDR3 sequence is 15 residues long. CDR1 MNHEY and CDR2 SVGAGI come from the germline V gene. The CDR3 DNA is TGTGCCAGCAGCCCCCCTCTAGCGGGGGTAGATACGCAGTATTTT. The encoded protein is CASSPPLAGVDTQYF.

The rearrangement uses TRBV11-2 and TRBJ2-7; the match to TRBD1 covers 9 bases. V was pared by 7 bases and J by 2 bases, with 12 bases of the junction left unmatched. This CDR3 comprises 16 residues. The V gene's germline CDR1 is SGHAT and CDR2 FQNNGV. The DNA for the CDR3 is TGTGCCAGCACCCTTCTGGGGACAGGGTCACCCTACGAGCAGTACTTC. Translated, it gives CASTLLGTGSPYEQYF.

The genes are TRBV30 and TRBJ1-3; TRBD1 aligns across 7 bases. The CDR3 has 14 amino acids. Trimming cost V 0 bases and J 5 bases; bases outside gene matches: 4. Germline V gives CDR1 GTSNPN, CDR2 SVGIG (reference sequence). The chain's CDR3 is CAWSVNRGRNTIYF. CDR3 coding DNA: TGTGCCTGGAGTGTAAACAGGGGAAGAAACACCATATATTTT.

This clone was picked up one time. The chain uses TRBV7-8 and TRBJ2-7, with 9 bases lining up with TRBD2. The CDR3 consists of 15 residues. After removal of 3 bases from V and 4 bases from J, the junction contained 7 bases not matched to a gene. The germline gives CDR1 SGHVS, CDR2 FQNEAQ. The CDR3 region is CASSFWREGMYEQYF. In DNA form, the CDR3 reads TGTGCCAGCAGCTTCTGGCGGGAGGGCATGTACGAGCAGTACTTC.

A word on this clone: The sample has other DNA sequences that encode this CDR3 too. The chain combines TRBV9 with TRBJ2-7; no clear D gene. V was pared by 0 bases and J by 1 base, with 5 bases between. CDR1 is SGDLS, CDR2 YYNGEE, per germline. The CDR3 contains 13 residues. The CDR3 DNA follows: TGTGCCAGCAGCGTAGACAGTTCCTACGAGCAGTACTTC. Translated: CASSVDSSYEQYF.

The CDR3 DNA sequence: TGTGCCAGCAGCCAAGATCGCGGGGCTGACAGGAACACTGAAGCTTTCTTT. It specifies CASSQDRGADRNTEAFF. The V gene is TRBV4-2, the J gene TRBJ1-1, with D maybe TRBD1 (5 bases). The V end lost 0 bases, the J end lost 1 base, and 15 bases lay between the germline ends. This CDR3 spans 17 amino acids. From germline, CDR1 is LGHNA and CDR2 YNFKEQ.